This TCR beta chain was identified during a study of OX40 agonist ivuxolimab in advanced cancers. Across the whole study: Patients in the trial were receiving intravenous ivuxolimab every 2 weeks, at doses of 0.01 to 10 mg/kg. Of mixed ages from about 23 to 79 and averaging about 60 years, the group was about 80% male.

On this clone itself: No antigen is known for it.

Notes on the study in general: Circulating CD4+ and CD8+ T cells showed clonal expansion by week 6 at 0.1 to 3.0 mg/kg.

TCRdb's copy holds only in-frame clones and misses some; the assay was immunoSEQ multiplex PCR. The sample lists 70,000 or so clones, 88% occurring once. It was autoimmune disease history or systemic immunosuppression that excluded patients. V lost 8 bases, J lost 1 base, and 8 bases lay in between. CDR1 and CDR2 from the germline V gene are MDHEN and SYDVKM. This CDR3 contains 12 residues. The rearrangement links TRBV28 to TRBJ1-1, with D unresolved. The material was CD4+ or CD8+ T cells sorted from blood, obtained in a trial of the OX40 agonist ivuxolimab. This clonotype originated in an adult with an advanced solid tumor such as melanoma, head and neck, liver or kidney cancer. DNA for the CDR3: TGTGCCAGCTACCAGAGGAACACTGAAGCTTTCTTT. Its translation is CASYQRNTEAFF.